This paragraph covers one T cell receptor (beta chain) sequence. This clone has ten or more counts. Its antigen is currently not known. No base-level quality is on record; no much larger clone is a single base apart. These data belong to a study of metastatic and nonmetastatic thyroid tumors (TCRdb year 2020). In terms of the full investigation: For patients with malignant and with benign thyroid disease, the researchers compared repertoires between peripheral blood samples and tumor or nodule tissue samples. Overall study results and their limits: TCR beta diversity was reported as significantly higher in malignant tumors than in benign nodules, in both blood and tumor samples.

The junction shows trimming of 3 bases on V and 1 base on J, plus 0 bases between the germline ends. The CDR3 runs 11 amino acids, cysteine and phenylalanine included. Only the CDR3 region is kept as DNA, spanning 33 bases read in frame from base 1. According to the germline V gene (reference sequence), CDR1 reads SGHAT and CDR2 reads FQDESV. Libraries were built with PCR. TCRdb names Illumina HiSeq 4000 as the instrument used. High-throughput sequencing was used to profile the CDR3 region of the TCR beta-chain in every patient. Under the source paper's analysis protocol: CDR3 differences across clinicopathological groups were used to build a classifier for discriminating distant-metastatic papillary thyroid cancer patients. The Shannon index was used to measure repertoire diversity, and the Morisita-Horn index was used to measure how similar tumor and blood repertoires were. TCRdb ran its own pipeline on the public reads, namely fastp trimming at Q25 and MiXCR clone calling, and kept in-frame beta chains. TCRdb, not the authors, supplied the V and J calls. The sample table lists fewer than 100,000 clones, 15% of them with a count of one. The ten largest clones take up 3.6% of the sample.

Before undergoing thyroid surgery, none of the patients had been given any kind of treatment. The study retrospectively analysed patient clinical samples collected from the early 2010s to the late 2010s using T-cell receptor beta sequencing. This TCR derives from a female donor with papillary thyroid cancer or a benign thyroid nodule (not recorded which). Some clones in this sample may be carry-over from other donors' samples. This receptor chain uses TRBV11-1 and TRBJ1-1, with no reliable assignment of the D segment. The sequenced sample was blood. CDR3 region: CASSLNTEAFF. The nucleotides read TGTGCCAGCAGCTTGAACACTGAAGCTTTCTTT.